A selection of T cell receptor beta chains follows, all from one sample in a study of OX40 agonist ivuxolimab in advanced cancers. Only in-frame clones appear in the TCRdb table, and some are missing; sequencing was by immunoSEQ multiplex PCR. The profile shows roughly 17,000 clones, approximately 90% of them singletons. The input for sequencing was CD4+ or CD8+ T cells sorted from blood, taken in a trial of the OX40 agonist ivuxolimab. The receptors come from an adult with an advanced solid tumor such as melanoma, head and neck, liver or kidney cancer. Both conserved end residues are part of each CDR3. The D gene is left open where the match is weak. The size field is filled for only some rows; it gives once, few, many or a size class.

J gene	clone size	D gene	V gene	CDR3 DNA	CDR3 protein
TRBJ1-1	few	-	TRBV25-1	TGTGCCTCAGGCGGGGTGAACACTGAAGCTTTCTTT	CASGGVNTEAFF
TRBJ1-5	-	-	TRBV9	TGTGCCAGCAGCTTGGGGGGAGGGAATCAGCCCCAGCATTTT	CASSLGGGNQPQHF
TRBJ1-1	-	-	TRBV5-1	TGCGCCAGCAGCGATCCAGGCAGGGAGGGAGATGAAGCTTTCTTT	CASSDPGREGDEAFF
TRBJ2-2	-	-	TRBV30	TGTGCCTGGAAGGAGAACACCGGGGAGCTGTTTTTT	CAWKENTGELFF
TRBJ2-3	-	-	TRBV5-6	TGTGCCAGCAGCTTGGTTGGACTGAGCACAGATACGCAGTATTTT	CASSLVGLSTDTQYF
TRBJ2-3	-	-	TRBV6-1	TGTGCCAGCAGTGAAATTATGGGTAGCACAGATACGCAGTATTTT	CASSEIMGSTDTQYF
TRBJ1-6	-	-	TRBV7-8	TGTGCCAGCAGCTTTGACCGGAGGGGAGGGACCCGAGGAGGGCCCCTCCACTTT	CASSFDRRGGTRGGPLHF
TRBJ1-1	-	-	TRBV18	TGTGCCAGCTCACCATGGGGGTCCGTGAACACTGAAGCTTTCTTT	CASSPWGSVNTEAFF
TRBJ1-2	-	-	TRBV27	TGTGCCAGCAGTTCCGACGACGGACGCAACTATGGCTACACCTTC	CASSSDDGRNYGYTF
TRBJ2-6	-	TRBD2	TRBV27	TGTGCCAGCAGTCTACTAGCGGGGGAAACTGGGGCCAACGTCCTGACTTTC	CASSLLAGETGANVLTF
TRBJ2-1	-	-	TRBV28	TGTGCCAGCAGTTTGGGCGGCAATGAGCAGTTCTTC	CASSLGGNEQFF
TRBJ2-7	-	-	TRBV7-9	TGTGCCAGCAGCCCCCGCGAGGGCAGCTCCTACGAGCAGTACTTC	CASSPREGSSYEQYF
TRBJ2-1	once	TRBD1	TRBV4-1	TGCGCCAGCAGCCGGCAGGGGGCGGATGAGCAGTTCTTC	CASSRQGADEQFF
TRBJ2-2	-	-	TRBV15	TGTGCCACCACCACTTCCGCGGGTACCGGGGAGCTGTTTTTT	CATTTSAGTGELFF
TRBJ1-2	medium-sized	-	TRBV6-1	TGTGCCAGCAGTGAATTGCCCCGCTTAGACACCCAATATGGCTACACCTTC	CASSELPRLDTQYGYTF
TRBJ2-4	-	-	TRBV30	TGTGCCTGGAGTGTGTCCACCAAAAACATTCAGTACTTC	CAWSVSTKNIQYF
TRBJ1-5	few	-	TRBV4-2	TGTGCCAGCAGCCACGGGGGAATTGGCAATCAGCCCCAGCATTTT	CASSHGGIGNQPQHF
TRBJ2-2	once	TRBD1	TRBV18	TGTGCCAGCTCACCACGTAACAGGGGGCCGAACACCGGGGAGCTGTTTTTT	CASSPRNRGPNTGELFF
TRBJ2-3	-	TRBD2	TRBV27	TGTGCCAGCAGCGGACTAGCGGGTACTAGCACAGATACGCAGTATTTT	CASSGLAGTSTDTQYF
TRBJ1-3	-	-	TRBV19	TGTGCCAGTAGTGAAAGCTTTTCCTCTGGAAACACCATATATTTT	CASSESFSSGNTIYF
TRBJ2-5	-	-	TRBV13	TGTGCCAGCAGCTTGCGGGAGACCCAGTACTTC	CASSLRETQYF
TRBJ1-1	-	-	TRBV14	TGTGCCAGCAGCTCCTACACTGAAGCTTTCTTT	CASSSYTEAFF
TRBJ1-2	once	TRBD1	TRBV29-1	TGCAGCGTGCGGGACAGGGATGGCTACACCTTC	CSVRDRDGYTF
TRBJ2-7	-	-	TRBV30	TGTGCCTGGAGTGTAGGTAGCCCCCACGAGCAGTACTTC	CAWSVGSPHEQYF
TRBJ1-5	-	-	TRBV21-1	TGTGCCAGCAGCAAAGCTGGAAACAGGGAAGCAGCGCAGCCCCAGCATTTT	CASSKAGNREAAQPQHF
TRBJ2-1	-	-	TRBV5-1	TGCGCCAGCAACGGGGATGAGCAGTTCTTC	CASNGDEQFF
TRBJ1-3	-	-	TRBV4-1	TGCGCCAGCAGCCAAGTGGGTTCCTCCCCTGGAAACACCATATATTTT	CASSQVGSSPGNTIYF
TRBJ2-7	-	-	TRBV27	TGTGCCAGCAGTTTATTCAAGCCGGCCTACGAGCAGTACTTC	CASSLFKPAYEQYF
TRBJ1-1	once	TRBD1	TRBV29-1	TGCAGCGCGGGACAGGGGGCTGAAGCTTTCTTT	CSAGQGAEAFF
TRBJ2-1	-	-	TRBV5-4	TGTGCCAGCAGCTTGGAGACTCCTATATACAATGAGCAGTTCTTC	CASSLETPIYNEQFF
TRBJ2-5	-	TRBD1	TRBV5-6	TGTGCCAGCAGCTTGGGCTTCCCGGGACAGCAAGAGACCCAGTACTTC	CASSLGFPGQQETQYF
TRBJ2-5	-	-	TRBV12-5	TGTGCTAGTGGTTTGGGGGCGGAGACCCAGTACTTC	CASGLGAETQYF
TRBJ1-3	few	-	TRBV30	TGTGCCTGGAGCCCCCGGCGAGGGGCGGACACCATATATTTT	CAWSPRRGADTIYF
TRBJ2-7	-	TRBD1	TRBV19	TGTGCCAGTAGTATAGCGAGGACAGGGATTTACGAGCAGTACTTC	CASSIARTGIYEQYF
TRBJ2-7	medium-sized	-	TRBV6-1	TGTGCCAGCAGTGACGTCGTCTTGGACGAGCAGTACTTC	CASSDVVLDEQYF
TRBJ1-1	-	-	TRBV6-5	TGTGCCAGCAGATTATGGGACGGAGCTGAAGCTTTCTTT	CASRLWDGAEAFF
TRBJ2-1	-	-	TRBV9	TGTGCCAGCAGCGTAGGACCCAGCGGGTGGGAGGATGAGCAGTTCTTC	CASSVGPSGWEDEQFF
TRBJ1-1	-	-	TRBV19	TGTGCCAGTAGTATAGATAACAGAATGAACACTGAAGCTTTCTTT	CASSIDNRMNTEAFF
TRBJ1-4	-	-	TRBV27	TGTGCCAGCACCAAGGCCGGGAGACCGATTAGTGAAAAACTGTTTTTT	CASTKAGRPISEKLFF
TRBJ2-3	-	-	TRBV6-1	TGTGCCAGCAGTGAAAGGGCCCTCTTCACAGATACGCAGTATTTT	CASSERALFTDTQYF
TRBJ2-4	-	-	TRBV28	TGTGCCAGCACCTCACATGGCCGACCGGGTGTAATTCAGTACTTC	CASTSHGRPGVIQYF
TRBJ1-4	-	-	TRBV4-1	TGCGCCAGCAGCCAAGAGGGGGGCCATGAAAAACTGTTTTTT	CASSQEGGHEKLFF
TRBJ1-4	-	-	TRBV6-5	TGTGCCAGCAGTTCCCCCCTCCGGGGTGGAGGCGAAAAACTGTTTTTT	CASSSPLRGGGEKLFF
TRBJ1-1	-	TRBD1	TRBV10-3	TGTGCCATCCGCCAGGGGGGTACTGAAGCTTTCTTT	CAIRQGGTEAFF
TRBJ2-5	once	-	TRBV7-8	TGTGCCAGCAGCCAACAGGCAGGCGGGGAAGTACAAGAGACCCAGTACTTC	CASSQQAGGEVQETQYF
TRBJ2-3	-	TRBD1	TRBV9	TGTGCCAGCAGCGGGACAGGGGCGACAGATACGCAGTATTTT	CASSGTGATDTQYF
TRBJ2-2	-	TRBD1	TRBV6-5	TGTGCCAGCAGTATGGACAGGGGGCACACCGGGGAGCTGTTTTTT	CASSMDRGHTGELFF
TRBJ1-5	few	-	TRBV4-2	TGTGCCAGCAGCCAAGATCTGAGGGAGAATCAGCCCCAGCATTTT	CASSQDLRENQPQHF
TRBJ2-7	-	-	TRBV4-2	TGTGCCAGCAGCCAAGATAGCGACTACGAGCAGTACTTC	CASSQDSDYEQYF
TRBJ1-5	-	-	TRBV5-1	TGCGCCAGCAGCTTGGGGCCCAGGGAGATCCCACAGCCCCAGCATTTT	CASSLGPREIPQPQHF
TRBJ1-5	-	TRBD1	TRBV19	TGTGCCAGTAAAGGAGACAGGGAAAATCAGCCCCAGCATTTT	CASKGDRENQPQHF
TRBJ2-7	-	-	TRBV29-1	TGCAGCGTTGGGACCGTGAGCTCCTACGAGCAGTACTTC	CSVGTVSSYEQYF
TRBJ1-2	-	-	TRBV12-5	TGTGCTAGTGGTTTGAAAGGGGACGGCTACACCTTC	CASGLKGDGYTF
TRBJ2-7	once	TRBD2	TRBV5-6	TGTGCCAGCAGCTTGGGGACTAGAACCTACGAGCAGTACTTC	CASSLGTRTYEQYF
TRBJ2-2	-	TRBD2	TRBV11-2	TGTGCCAGCAGCTTAGGACTAGCGGGGGCGGCCGGGGAGCTGTTTTTT	CASSLGLAGAAGELFF